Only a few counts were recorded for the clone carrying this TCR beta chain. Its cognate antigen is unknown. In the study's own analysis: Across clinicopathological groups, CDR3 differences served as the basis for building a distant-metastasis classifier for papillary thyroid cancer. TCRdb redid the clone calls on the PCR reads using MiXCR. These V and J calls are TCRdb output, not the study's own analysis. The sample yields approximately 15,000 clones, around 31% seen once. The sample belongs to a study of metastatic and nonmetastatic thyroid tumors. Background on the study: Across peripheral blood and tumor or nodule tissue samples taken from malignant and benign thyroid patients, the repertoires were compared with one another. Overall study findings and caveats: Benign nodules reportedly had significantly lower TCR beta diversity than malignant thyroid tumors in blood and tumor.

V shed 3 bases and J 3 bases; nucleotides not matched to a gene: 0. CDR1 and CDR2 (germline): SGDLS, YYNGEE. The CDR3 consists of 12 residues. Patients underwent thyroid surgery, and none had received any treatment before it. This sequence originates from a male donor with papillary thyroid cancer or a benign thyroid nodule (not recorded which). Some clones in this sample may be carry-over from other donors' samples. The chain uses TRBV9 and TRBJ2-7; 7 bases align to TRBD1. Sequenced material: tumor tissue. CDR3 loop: CASSGDSYEQYF. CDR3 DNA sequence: TGTGCCAGCAGCGGGGACAGCTACGAGCAGTACTTC.